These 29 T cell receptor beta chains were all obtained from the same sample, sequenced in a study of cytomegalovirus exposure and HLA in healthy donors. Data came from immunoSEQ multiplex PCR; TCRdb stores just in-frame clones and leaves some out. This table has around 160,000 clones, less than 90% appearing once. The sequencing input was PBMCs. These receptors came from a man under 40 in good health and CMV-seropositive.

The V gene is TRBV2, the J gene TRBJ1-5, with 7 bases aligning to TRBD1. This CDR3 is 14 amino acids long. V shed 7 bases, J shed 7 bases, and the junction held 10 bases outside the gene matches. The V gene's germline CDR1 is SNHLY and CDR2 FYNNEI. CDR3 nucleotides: TGTGCCAGCAAAGAGGCAGGGGGTGTACAGCCCCAGCATTTT. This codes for CASKEAGGVQPQHF.

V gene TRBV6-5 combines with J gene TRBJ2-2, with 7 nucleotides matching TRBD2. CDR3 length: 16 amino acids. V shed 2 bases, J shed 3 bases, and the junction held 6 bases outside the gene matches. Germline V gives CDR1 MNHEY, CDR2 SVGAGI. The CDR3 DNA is TGTGCCAGCAGTTACATGGGACGGGGGGACACCGGGGAGCTGTTTTTT. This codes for CASSYMGRGDTGELFF.

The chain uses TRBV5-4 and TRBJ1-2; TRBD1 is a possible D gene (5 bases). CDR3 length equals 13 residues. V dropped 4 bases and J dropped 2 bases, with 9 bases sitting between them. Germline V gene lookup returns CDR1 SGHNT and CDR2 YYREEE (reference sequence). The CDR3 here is CASSLGQNYGYTF. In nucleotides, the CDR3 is TGTGCCAGCAGCCTGGGGCAGAACTATGGCTACACCTTC.

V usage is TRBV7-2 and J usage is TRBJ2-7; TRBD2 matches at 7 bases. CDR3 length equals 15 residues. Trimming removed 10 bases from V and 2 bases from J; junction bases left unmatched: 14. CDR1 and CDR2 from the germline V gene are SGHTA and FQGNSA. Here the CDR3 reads CATSLSPAGPYEQYF. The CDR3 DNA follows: TGTGCCACCTCGTTAAGCCCAGCGGGACCCTACGAGCAGTACTTC.

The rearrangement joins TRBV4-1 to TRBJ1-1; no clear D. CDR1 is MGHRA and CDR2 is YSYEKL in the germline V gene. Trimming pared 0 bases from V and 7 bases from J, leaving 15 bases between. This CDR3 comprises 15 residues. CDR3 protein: CASSQDRGDLSEAFF. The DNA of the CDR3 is TGCGCCAGCAGCCAAGACCGGGGTGACTTGAGTGAAGCTTTCTTT.

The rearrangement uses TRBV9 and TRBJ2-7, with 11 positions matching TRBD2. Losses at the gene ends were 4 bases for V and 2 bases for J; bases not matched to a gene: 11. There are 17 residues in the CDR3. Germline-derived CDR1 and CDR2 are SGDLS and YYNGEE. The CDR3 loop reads CASSPYSGGAIPYEQYF. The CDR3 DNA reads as TGTGCCAGCAGCCCCTATAGCGGGGGGGCGATTCCCTACGAGCAGTACTTC. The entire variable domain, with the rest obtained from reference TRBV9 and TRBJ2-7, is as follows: DSGVTQTPKHLITATGQRVTLRCSPRSGDLSVYWYQQSLDQGLQFLIQYYNGEERAKGNILERFSAQQFPDLHSELNLSSLELGDSALYFCASSPYSGGAIPYEQYFGPGTRLTVT.

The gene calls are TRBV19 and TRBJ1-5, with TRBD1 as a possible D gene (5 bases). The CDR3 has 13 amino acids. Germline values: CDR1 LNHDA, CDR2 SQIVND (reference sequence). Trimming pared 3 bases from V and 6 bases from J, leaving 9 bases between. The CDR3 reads CASSMWRGQPQHF. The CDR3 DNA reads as TGTGCCAGTAGTATGTGGAGGGGTCAGCCCCAGCATTTT.

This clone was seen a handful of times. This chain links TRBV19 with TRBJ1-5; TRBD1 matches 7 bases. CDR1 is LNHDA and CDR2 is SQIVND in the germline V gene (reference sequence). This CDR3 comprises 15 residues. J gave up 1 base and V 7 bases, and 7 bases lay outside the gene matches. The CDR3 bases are TGTGCCAGTATGGTACAGGGGCAGAGCAATCAGCCCCAGCATTTT. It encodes CASMVQGQSNQPQHF. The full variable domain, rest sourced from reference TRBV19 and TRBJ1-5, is DGGITQSPKYLFRKEGQNVTLSCEQNLNHDAMYWYRQDPGQGLRLIYYSQIVNDFQKGDIAEGYSVSREKKESFPLTVTSAQKNPTAFYLCASMVQGQSNQPQHFGDGTRLSIL.

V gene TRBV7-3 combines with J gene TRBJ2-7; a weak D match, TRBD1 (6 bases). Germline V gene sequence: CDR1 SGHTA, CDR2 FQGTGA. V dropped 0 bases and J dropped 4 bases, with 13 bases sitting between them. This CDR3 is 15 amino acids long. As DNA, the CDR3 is TGTGCCAGCAGCTTAACAGGAGGCAGGGGATACGAGCAGTACTTC. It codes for CASSLTGGRGYEQYF.

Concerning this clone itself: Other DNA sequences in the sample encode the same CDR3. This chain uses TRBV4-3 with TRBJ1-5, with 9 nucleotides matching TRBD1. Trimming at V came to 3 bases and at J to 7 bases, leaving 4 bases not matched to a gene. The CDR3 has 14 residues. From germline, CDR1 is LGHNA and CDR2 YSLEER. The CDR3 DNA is TGCGCCAGCAGCCAGGACAGGGGCCCCCAGCCCCAGCATTTT. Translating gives CASSQDRGPQPQHF.

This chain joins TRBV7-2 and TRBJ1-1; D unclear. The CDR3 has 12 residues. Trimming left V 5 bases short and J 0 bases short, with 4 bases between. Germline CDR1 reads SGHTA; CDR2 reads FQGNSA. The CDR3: CASSIMNTEAFF. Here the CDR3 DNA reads TGTGCCAGCAGCATCATGAACACTGAAGCTTTCTTT.

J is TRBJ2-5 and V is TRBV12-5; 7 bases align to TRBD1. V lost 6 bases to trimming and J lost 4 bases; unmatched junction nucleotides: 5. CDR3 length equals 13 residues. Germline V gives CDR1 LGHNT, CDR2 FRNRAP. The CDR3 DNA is TGTGCTAGTGGGAGGTCAGGGGGAGAGACCCAGTACTTC. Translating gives CASGRSGGETQYF.

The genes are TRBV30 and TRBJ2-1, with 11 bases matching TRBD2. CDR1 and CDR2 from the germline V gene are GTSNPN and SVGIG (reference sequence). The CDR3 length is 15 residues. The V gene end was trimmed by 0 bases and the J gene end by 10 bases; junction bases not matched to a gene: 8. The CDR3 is CAWSVGSGGAWEQFF. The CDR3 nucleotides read TGTGCCTGGAGTGTAGGTAGCGGGGGGGCCTGGGAGCAGTTCTTC.

CDR3 nucleotides: TGCGCCAGCAGCCAAGTGGGGGGAGCGAGGTCCTACGAGCAGTACTTC. Translated, it gives CASSQVGGARSYEQYF. The chain carries TRBV4-1 and TRBJ2-7; tentative D call: TRBD2 (6 bases). Germline CDR1 reads MGHRA; CDR2 reads YSYEKL. Deletions cut 1 base from V and 1 base from J, with 14 bases between. This CDR3 comprises 16 residues.

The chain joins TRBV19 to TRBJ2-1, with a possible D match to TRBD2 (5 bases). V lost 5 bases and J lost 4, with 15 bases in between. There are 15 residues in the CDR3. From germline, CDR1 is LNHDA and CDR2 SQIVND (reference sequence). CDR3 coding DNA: TGTGCCAGTAGTCCCTCTTCGCGGGCGTACAATGAGCAGTTCTTC. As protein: CASSPSSRAYNEQFF.

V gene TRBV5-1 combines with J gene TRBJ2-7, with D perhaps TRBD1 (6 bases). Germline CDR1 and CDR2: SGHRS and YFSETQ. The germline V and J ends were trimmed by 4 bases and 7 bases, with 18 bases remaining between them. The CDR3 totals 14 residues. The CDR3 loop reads CASSADRPPGEQYF. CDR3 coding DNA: TGCGCCAGCAGCGCAGACAGGCCCCCGGGAGAGCAGTACTTC.

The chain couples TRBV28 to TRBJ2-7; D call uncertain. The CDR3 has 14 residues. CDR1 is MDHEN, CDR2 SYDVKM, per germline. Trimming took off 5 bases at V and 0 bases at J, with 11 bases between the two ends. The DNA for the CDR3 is TGTGCCAGCAGTCCCCCAGGTTACTCCTACGAGCAGTACTTC. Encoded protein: CASSPPGYSYEQYF.

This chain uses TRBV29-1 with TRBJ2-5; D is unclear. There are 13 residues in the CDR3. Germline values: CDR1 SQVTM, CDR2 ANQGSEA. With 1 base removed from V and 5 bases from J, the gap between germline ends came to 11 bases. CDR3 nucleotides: TGCAGCGTTGAAGGCCCCGCCGCGGAGACCCAGTACTTC. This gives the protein CSVEGPAAETQYF.

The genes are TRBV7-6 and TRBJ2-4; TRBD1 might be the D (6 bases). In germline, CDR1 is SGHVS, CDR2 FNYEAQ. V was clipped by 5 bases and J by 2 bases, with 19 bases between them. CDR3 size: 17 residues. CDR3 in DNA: TGTGCCAGCAGCCCGGGACCAGGAAGGGGGTCCAAAAACATTCAGTACTTC. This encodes CASSPGPGRGSKNIQYF.

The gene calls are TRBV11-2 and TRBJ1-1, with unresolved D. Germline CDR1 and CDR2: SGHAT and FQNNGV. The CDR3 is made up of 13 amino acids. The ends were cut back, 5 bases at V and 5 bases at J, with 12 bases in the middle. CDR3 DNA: TGTGCCAGCAGCCCAGAGAGGGATACTGAAGCTTTCTTT. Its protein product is CASSPERDTEAFF.

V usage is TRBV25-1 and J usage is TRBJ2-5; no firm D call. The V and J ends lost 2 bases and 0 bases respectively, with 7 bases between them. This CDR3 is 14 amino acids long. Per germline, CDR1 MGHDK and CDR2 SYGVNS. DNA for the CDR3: TGTGCCAGCAGTGAAACGGAGTACCAAGAGACCCAGTACTTC. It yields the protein CASSETEYQETQYF.

The CDR3 nucleotides read TGTGCCAGCAGCCTCGACAAAAGATACGAGCAGTACTTC. Amino acids: CASSLDKRYEQYF. The rearrangement uses TRBV11-2 and TRBJ2-7; D unresolved. The length of the CDR3 is 13 residues. With 5 bases removed from V and 4 bases from J, the gap between germline ends came to 12 bases. Germline CDR1 and CDR2: SGHAT and FQNNGV.

The CDR3 protein is CASSPSRGSMPNTEAFF. The CDR3 nucleotides are TGTGCCAGCAGTCCATCCAGGGGTTCCATGCCGAACACTGAAGCTTTCTTT. The chain recombines TRBV27 with TRBJ1-1; D might be TRBD1 (6 bases). Per the germline V gene, CDR1 is MNHEY and CDR2 is SMNVEV (reference sequence). The ends were cut back, 5 bases at V and 1 base at J, with 20 bases in the middle. This CDR3 comprises 17 residues.

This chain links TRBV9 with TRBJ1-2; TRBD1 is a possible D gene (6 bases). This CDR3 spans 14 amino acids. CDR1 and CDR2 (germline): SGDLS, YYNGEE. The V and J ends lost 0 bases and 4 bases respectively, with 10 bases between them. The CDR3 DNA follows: TGTGCCAGCAGCGTAGAGGGGGACGGCTATGGCTACACCTTC. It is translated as CASSVEGDGYGYTF. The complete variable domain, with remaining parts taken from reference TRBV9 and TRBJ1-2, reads DSGVTQTPKHLITATGQRVTLRCSPRSGDLSVYWYQQSLDQGLQFLIQYYNGEERAKGNILERFSAQQFPDLHSELNLSSLELGDSALYFCASSVEGDGYGYTFGSGTRLTVV.

The CDR3 is CASSPTSGGFHEQFF. In DNA, the CDR3 is TGTGCCAGCAGCCCGACTAGCGGGGGGTTCCATGAGCAGTTCTTC. The V gene is TRBV28, the J gene TRBJ2-1, with 13 bases fitting TRBD2. This CDR3 has 15 amino acids. Germline V gene data show CDR1 as MDHEN and CDR2 as SYDVKM. J was trimmed by 8 bases and V by 6 bases; bases with no gene match: 7.

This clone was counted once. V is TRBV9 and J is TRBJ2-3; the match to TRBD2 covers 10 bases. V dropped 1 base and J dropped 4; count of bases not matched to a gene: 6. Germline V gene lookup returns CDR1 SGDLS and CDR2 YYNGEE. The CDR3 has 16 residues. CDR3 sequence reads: CASSVRASGGADTQYF. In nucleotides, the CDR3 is TGTGCCAGCAGCGTACGGGCTAGCGGGGGAGCAGATACGCAGTATTTT.

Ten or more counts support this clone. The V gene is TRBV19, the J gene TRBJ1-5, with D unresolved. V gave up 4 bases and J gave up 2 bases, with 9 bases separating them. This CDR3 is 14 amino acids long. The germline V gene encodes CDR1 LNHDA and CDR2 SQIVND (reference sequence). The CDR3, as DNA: TGTGCCAGTAGTAATGACTGGGGCAATCAGCCCCAGCATTTT. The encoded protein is CASSNDWGNQPQHF. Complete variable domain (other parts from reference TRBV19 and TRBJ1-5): DGGITQSPKYLFRKEGQNVTLSCEQNLNHDAMYWYRQDPGQGLRLIYYSQIVNDFQKGDIAEGYSVSREKKESFPLTVTSAQKNPTAFYLCASSNDWGNQPQHFGDGTRLSIL.

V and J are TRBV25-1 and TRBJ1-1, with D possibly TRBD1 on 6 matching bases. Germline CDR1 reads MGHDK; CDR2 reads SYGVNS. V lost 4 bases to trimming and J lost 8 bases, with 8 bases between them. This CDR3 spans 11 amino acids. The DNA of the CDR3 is TGTGCCAGCAGTGGAACAGGGGAAGCTTTCTTT. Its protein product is CASSGTGEAFF.

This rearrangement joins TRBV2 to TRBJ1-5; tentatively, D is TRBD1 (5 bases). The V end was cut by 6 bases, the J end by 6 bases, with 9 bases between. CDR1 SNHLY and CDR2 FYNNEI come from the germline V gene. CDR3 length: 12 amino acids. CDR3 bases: TGTGCCAGCAGACAGACAGCTCAGCCCCAGCATTTT. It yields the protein CASRQTAQPQHF.